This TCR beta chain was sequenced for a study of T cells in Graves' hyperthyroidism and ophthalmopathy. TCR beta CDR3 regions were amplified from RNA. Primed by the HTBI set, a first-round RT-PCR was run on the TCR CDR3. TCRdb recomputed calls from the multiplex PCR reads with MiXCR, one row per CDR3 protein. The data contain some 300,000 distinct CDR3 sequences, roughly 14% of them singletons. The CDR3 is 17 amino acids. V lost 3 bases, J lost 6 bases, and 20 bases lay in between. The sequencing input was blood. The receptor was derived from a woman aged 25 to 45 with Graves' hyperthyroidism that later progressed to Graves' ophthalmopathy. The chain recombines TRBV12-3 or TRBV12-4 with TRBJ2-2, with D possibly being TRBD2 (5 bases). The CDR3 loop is CASSFPAEGSRPGELFF. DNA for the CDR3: TGTGCCAGCAGTTTCCCAGCCGAGGGTAGCCGTCCCGGGGAGCTGTTTTTT.